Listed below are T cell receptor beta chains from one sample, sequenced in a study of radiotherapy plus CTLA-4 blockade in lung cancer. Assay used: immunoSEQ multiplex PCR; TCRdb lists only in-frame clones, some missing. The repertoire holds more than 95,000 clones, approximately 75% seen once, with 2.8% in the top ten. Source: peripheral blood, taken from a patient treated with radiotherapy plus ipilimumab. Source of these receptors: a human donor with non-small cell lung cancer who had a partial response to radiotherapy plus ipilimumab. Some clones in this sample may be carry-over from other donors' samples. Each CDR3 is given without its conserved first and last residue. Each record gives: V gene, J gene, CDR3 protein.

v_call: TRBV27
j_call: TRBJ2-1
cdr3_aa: ASSLPWDRLEQF

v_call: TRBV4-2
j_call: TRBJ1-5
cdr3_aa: ASSQDPGYQPQH

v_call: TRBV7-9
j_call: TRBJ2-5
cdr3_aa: ASSLFLGTVQETQY

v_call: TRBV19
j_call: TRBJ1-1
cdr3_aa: ASSTPRGGTEAF

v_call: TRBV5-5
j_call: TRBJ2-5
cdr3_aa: ASSLVGSQETQY

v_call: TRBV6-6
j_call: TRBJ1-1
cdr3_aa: ASSLQSLNTEAF

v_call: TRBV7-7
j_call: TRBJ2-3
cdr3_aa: ASSFGGASSDTQY

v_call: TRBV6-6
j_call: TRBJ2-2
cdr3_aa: ASRLANTGELF

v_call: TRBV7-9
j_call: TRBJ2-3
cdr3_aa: ASSSGTDASTDTQY

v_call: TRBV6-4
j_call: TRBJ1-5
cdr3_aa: ASSASGNQPQH

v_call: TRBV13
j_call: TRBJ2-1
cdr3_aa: ASSPLYTGTSGGSYNEQF

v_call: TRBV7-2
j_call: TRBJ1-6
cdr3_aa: ASSLVTGTDYNSPLH

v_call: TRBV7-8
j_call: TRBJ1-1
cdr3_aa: ASSFRGGNTEAF

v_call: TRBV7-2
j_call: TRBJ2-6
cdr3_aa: ASIDSSGANVLT

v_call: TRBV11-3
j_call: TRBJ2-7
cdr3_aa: ASSVMGHRTRAPLFEQY

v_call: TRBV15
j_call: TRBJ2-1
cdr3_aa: ATRGTSGRSHEQF

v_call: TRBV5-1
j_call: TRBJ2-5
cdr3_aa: ASSLSGAQETQY

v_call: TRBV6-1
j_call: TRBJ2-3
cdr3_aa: ASSASDSLDTQY

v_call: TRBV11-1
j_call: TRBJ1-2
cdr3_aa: ASSLEAGYGYT

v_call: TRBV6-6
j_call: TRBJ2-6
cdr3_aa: ASNPRNSGANVLT

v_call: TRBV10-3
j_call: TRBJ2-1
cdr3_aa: ATQRTDSYNEQF

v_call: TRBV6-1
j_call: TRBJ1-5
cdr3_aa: ASSELGWRRNQPQH

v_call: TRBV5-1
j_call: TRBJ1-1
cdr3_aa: ASSLVLTGGTEAF

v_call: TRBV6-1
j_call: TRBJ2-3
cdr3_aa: ASRRQERGTDTQY

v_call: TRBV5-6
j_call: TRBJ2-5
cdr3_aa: ASSPAGLQTYQETQY

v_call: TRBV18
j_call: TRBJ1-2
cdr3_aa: ASSPGVPGQGVPAGYT

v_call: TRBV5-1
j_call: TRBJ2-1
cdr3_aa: ASSHRVNEQF

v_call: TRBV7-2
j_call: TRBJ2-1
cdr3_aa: ASSTPEENEQF

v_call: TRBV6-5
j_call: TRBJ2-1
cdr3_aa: ASRKRDPAYNEQF

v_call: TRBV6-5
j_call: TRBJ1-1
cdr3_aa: ASRPGTRGSTEAF

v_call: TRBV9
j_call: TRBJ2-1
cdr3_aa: ASSREMWAYYNEQF

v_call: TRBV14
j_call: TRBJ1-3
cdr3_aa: ASSQATAGNTIY

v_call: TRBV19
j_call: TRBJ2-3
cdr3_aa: ASSNRAGGGLSTDTQY

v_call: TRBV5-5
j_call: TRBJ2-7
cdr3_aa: ASSWGLAGVYEQY

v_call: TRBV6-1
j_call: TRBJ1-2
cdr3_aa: ASSRSTGNYGYT

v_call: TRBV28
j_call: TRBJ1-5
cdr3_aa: ASSWGRTSNQPQH

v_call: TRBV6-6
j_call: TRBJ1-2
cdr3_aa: ASTDRGSSGYT

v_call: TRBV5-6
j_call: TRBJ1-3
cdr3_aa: ASSRGSGNTIY

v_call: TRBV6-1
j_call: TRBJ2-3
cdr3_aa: ASSEELAGSPTDTQY

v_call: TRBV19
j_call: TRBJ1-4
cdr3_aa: ARDRGFFNEKLF

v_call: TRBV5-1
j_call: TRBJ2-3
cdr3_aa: ASSFSSGGASDTQY

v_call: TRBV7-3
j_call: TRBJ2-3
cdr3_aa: ASSLTGLAGGGSTDTQY

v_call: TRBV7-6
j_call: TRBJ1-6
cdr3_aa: ASTLGGYNSPLH